This T cell receptor beta chain was found in a study of shared clonotypes between healthy human individuals. The study, taken as a whole, reports: Few donors restricted represented genetic and exposure-history diversity.

The CDR3 contains 15 residues. CDR1 is SGHRS, CDR2 YFSETQ, per germline. The V gene lost 0 bases and the J gene lost 6 bases, with 16 bases spanning the gap. Once extracted for a subset, genomic DNA was divided evenly among several immunoSEQ plates. Clones were sequenced by immunoSEQ multiplex PCR, and TCRdb holds only the in-frame ones, with some missing. Of 2 million to 2.5 million clones in the sample, under 95% were seen once. This clone turned up a few times. As yet, its antigen is unknown. Specimen: naive CD4+ T cells from PBMCs. Noted subset: CD45RA+ positively selected. The TCR was taken from a man between 18 and 35 years old in good health. Some clones in this sample may be carry-over from other donors' samples. J is TRBJ2-7 and V is TRBV5-1; either TRBD1 or TRBD2 may fit D (5 bases each). The CDR3 DNA is TGCGCCAGCAGCTTGGCCGCAGGGCACGAGGGCGAGCAGTACTTC. Its protein product is CASSLAAGHEGEQYF.